The 30 T cell receptor beta chains below were found in one sample sequenced in a study of naive and memory T cell subsets (dated by TCRdb to the late 2010s). Libraries were prepared through UMI-ligation and nested PCR. The data were produced on an Illumina MiSeq. The beta constant-region primer was an equimolar mix of two oligonucleotides covering both TRBC1 and TRBC2. The ligated cDNA went through four rounds of PCR with nested alpha and beta constant-region primers together with the SP2 primer. TCRdb handled the public reads itself, with Q25 trimming in fastp and clone calling in MiXCR, and kept productive beta chains. Every entry covers one CDR3 protein and lists the most common genes and DNA from its rows. The sample yields tens of thousands of distinct CDR3 sequences; over 9% were counted once. Less than 1.5% of the sample lies in the top ten. Sequenced input: naive CD8+ T cells from blood. The cell subset or site label, as the study defines it: naive T cells, CD45RA high CD27+. The receptors were sampled from a human donor in good health.

This clonotype appeared many times. The chain recombines TRBV9 with TRBJ2-3, with D possibly being TRBD2 (6 bases). V was trimmed by 3 bases and J by 2 bases, leaving 10 bases between them. Germline V gene data show CDR1 as SGDLS and CDR2 as YYNGEE. The CDR3 is made up of 14 amino acids. The CDR3 region has the DNA TGTGCCAGCAGCGCCCAGGGACTCACAGATACGCAGTATTTT. This sequence encodes CASSAQGLTDTQYF.

This clonotype occurred many times. The V call is TRBV4-1, the J call TRBJ2-7, with 10 bases fitting TRBD2. This CDR3 contains 14 residues. CDR1 and CDR2 (germline): MGHRA, YSYEKL. Trimming removed 6 bases from V and 3 bases from J; junction bases left unmatched: 5. CDR3 region: CASSAGTSDYEQYF. In DNA form, the CDR3 reads TGCGCCAGCAGTGCCGGGACTAGCGACTACGAGCAGTACTTC.

This clonotype was detected many times. This chain joins TRBV29-1 and TRBJ2-3; a possible D gene is TRBD1 (6 bases). Per the germline V gene, CDR1 is SQVTM and CDR2 is ANQGSEA. V was trimmed by 7 bases and J by 6 bases, leaving 20 bases between them. The CDR3 runs to 14 residues. The chain's CDR3 is CSGGTTNGWDTQYF. The CDR3 coding sequence is TGCAGCGGGGGGACAACTAATGGGTGGGATACGCAGTATTTT.

This clonotype was counted ten times or more. The J gene is TRBJ2-7, the V gene TRBV28; D is ambiguous. Germline CDR1 is MDHEN and CDR2 is SYDVKM. This CDR3 spans 12 amino acids. V lost 6 bases and J lost 5, with 11 bases in between. The CDR3 coding sequence is TGTGCCAGCAGCCTACCCGTCCACGAGCAGTACTTC. This codes for CASSLPVHEQYF.

The V and J genes are TRBV7-2 and TRBJ2-1; 8 bases agree with TRBD2. Germline lookup yields CDR1 SGHTA and CDR2 FQGNSA. The trim removed 1 base at V and 4 bases at J, leaving 3 bases unmatched. The CDR3 consists of 15 residues. This CDR3 is CASSLVRLAYNEQFF. CDR3 bases: TGTGCCAGCAGCTTAGTGCGACTAGCGTACAATGAGCAGTTCTTC.

This clonotype was found a few times. The chain recombines TRBV29-1 with TRBJ2-7; TRBD2 is a possible D gene (6 bases). CDR1 is SQVTM and CDR2 is ANQGSEA in the germline V gene. Trimming stripped 4 bases from V and 4 bases from J, with 20 bases between. The CDR3 runs to 15 residues. The CDR3: CSVVLGGGTGYEQYF. CDR3 DNA: TGCAGCGTTGTTCTGGGTGGCGGGACGGGGTACGAGCAGTACTTC.

The chain recombines TRBV19 with TRBJ1-1; D not certain. The CDR3 is made up of 14 amino acids. Germline CDR1 and CDR2: LNHDA and SQIVND (reference sequence). Between the trimmed V and J ends, which lost 2 bases and 4 bases, there was a span of 11 bases. The CDR3 here is CASSILERATEAFF. CDR3 nucleotides: TGTGCCAGTAGTATACTCGAAAGGGCCACTGAAGCTTTCTTT.

The table lists this clonotype with a few counts. CDR3 protein: CASSYSRQLAGDPYEQYF. The CDR3 DNA follows: TGTGCCAGCAGTTACTCACGGCAGCTAGCGGGAGATCCCTACGAGCAGTACTTC. This chain links TRBV6-6 with TRBJ2-7; 10 bases align to TRBD2. Per the germline V gene, CDR1 is MNHNY and CDR2 is SVGAGI (reference sequence). The CDR3 runs 18 residues. Unmatched junction bases numbered 10, after V lost 0 bases and J lost 2 bases.

A few counts support this clonotype. The V call is TRBV9, the J call TRBJ2-1, with 12 bases lining up with TRBD2. From germline, CDR1 is SGDLS and CDR2 YYNGEE. V lost 6 bases and J lost 9; bases outside the gene matches: 16. CDR3 size: 17 residues. The CDR3 protein is CASTRDQTSGSYGEQFF. Written as DNA, the CDR3 is TGTGCCAGCACCCGAGATCAGACTAGCGGGAGTTACGGTGAGCAGTTCTTC.

The chain is built from TRBV10-3 and TRBJ2-1; 7 bases line up with TRBD1. Germline CDR1 reads ENHRY; CDR2 reads SYGVKD. The CDR3 contains 14 residues. Unmatched junction bases numbered 2, after V lost 2 bases and J lost 4 bases. CDR3 residues: CAISEPGQYNEQFF. The CDR3 coding sequence is TGTGCCATCAGTGAGCCGGGACAGTACAATGAGCAGTTCTTC.

The sample holds many counts of this clonotype. This chain uses TRBV28 with TRBJ2-7; 8 bases line up with TRBD2. CDR3 size: 14 residues. Trimming took 8 bases from V and 0 from J; bases not matched to a gene: 6. Per the germline V gene, CDR1 is MDHEN and CDR2 is SYDVKM. CDR3 region: CASGIAGTSYEQYF. The CDR3 DNA reads TGTGCCAGCGGAATAGCGGGAACCTCCTACGAGCAGTACTTC.

This clonotype has more than one count but fewer than ten. The chain couples TRBV6-6 to TRBJ2-7; tentatively, D is TRBD1 or TRBD2 (5 bases each). Trimming shortened V by 6 bases and J by 7 bases, and 19 bases separated the two germline ends. The CDR3 spans 14 residues. Germline-derived CDR1 and CDR2 are MNHNY and SVGAGI (reference sequence). The CDR3, as DNA: TGTGCCAGCAGCACCTCGGGGCGGATGAGGGAGCAGTACTTC. Translated, it gives CASSTSGRMREQYF.

V usage is TRBV29-1 and J usage is TRBJ1-1; maybe TRBD1 (5 bases). Germline-derived CDR1 and CDR2 are SQVTM and ANQGSEA. The CDR3 length is 13 residues. Trimming left V 6 bases short and J 0 bases short, with 11 bases between. In nucleotides, the CDR3 is TGCAGCGTCGTCGACAGTCTGAACACTGAAGCTTTCTTT. Its translation: CSVVDSLNTEAFF.

V gene TRBV28 combines with J gene TRBJ2-2; possible D gene TRBD2, 5 bases. Germline-derived CDR1 and CDR2 are MDHEN and SYDVKM. V lost 6 bases to trimming and J lost 2 bases, with 16 bases between them. The CDR3 sequence is 16 residues long. CDR3 nucleotide sequence: TGTGCCAGCAGCCCCCTAGCTAGGGTAAACACCGGGGAGCTGTTTTTT. This gives the protein CASSPLARVNTGELFF.

This clonotype appeared many times. The J gene is TRBJ2-3, the V gene TRBV13, with D tentatively TRBD2 (6 bases). CDR1 and CDR2 from the germline V gene are PRHDT and FYEKMQ (reference sequence). V shed 5 bases and J shed 0 bases, with 12 bases lying between them. This CDR3 contains 15 residues. The CDR3 protein is CASSPRRESTDTQYF. Here the CDR3 DNA reads TGTGCCAGCAGCCCGCGACGGGAGAGCACAGATACGCAGTATTTT.

This clonotype was observed at least ten times. The chain has TRBV24-1 and TRBJ2-7; D call uncertain. The CDR3 is 11 amino acids. The V gene lost 9 bases and the J gene lost 3 bases, with 8 bases spanning the gap. Germline lookup yields CDR1 KGHDR and CDR2 SFDVKD. The CDR3 nucleotides are TGTGCCACCGACAACGACTACGAGCAGTACTTC. Residues: CATDNDYEQYF.

This clonotype was recorded many times. The chain combines TRBV5-5 with TRBJ1-2; TRBD1 might be the D (6 bases). This CDR3 comprises 14 residues. Germline CDR1 is SGHKS and CDR2 is YYEKEE (reference sequence). V lost 3 bases, J lost 5 bases, and 14 bases lay in between. The CDR3 nucleotides are TGTGCCAGCAGCTCAGCCCCGGGGGCGTATGGCTACACCTTC. Encoded protein: CASSSAPGAYGYTF.

This clonotype has just a few counts. The chain carries TRBV11-2 and TRBJ1-2; D might be TRBD1 (5 bases). The CDR3 loop spans 14 amino acids. The V end was cut by 2 bases, the J end by 8 bases, with 15 bases between. Germline-derived CDR1 and CDR2 are SGHAT and FQNNGV. CDR3 bases: TGTGCCAGCAGCTTAACCAGGGTAGGAGACGGCTACACCTTC. Its protein is CASSLTRVGDGYTF.

This clonotype was counted at least ten times. J is TRBJ2-1 and V is TRBV4-1; 10 bases line up with TRBD2. CDR3 length equals 15 residues. Germline values: CDR1 MGHRA, CDR2 YSYEKL. With 1 base clipped from V and 8 bases from J, the junction kept 5 bases outside the gene matches. CDR3 residues: CASSQVSSGSYEQFF. The CDR3 coding sequence is TGCGCCAGCAGCCAAGTCTCTAGCGGGAGCTATGAGCAGTTCTTC.

The J gene is TRBJ2-5, the V gene TRBV20-1, with a weak D call TRBD1 (7 bases). Germline assignment: CDR1 DFQATT and CDR2 SNEGSKA (reference sequence). V lost 3 bases, J lost 4 bases, and 18 bases lay in between. There are 15 residues in the CDR3. The CDR3 loop is CSASLKTGRLETQYF. CDR3 nucleotide sequence: TGCAGTGCTAGCCTAAAGACAGGGAGGCTAGAGACCCAGTACTTC.

This clonotype was counted at least ten times. The rearrangement uses TRBV15 and TRBJ2-1; the D is unclear. CDR3 length equals 14 residues. V lost 0 bases, J lost 8 bases, and 11 bases lay in between. CDR1 and CDR2 (germline): LNHNV, YYDKDF (reference sequence). The CDR3 nucleotides read TGTGCCACCAGCAGAGATTCCCGTATCGATGAGCAGTTCTTC. Its protein is CATSRDSRIDEQFF.

The rearrangement links TRBV6-2 or TRBV6-3 to TRBJ2-1; 14 bases align to TRBD2. Germline CDR1 MNHEY, CDR2 SVGEGT. Unmatched junction bases numbered 4, after V lost 6 bases and J lost 9 bases. The CDR3 runs to 14 residues. The CDR3 DNA follows: TGTGCCAGCAGGGGGACTAGCGGGAGTGGTGAGCAGTTCTTC. Translated, it gives CASRGTSGSGEQFF.

The chain is built from TRBV10-3 and TRBJ2-7; D is perhaps TRBD2 (5 bases). Trimming pared 2 bases from V and 8 bases from J, leaving 10 bases between. Germline V gene lookup returns CDR1 ENHRY and CDR2 SYGVKD. The CDR3 is 12 amino acids. CDR3 nucleotide sequence: TGTGCCATCAGTGAGGAGGGTGGCCAGCAGTACTTC. Its protein is CAISEEGGQQYF.

This clonotype has ten or more counts. The CDR3 loop is CSVDSGIHGYTF. CDR3 nucleotide sequence: TGCAGCGTTGATTCGGGAATTCATGGCTACACCTTC. The chain couples TRBV29-1 to TRBJ1-2; D call uncertain. V was shortened by 3 bases and J by 6 bases, with 11 bases between the two germline ends. The CDR3 spans 12 residues. CDR1 is SQVTM, CDR2 ANQGSEA, per germline.

This clonotype was found a few times. The chain joins TRBV5-1 to TRBJ2-5; 8 nucleotides match TRBD2. Germline trimming cut 3 bases from V and 5 bases from J; bases unmatched to any gene: 3. Germline CDR1 reads SGHRS; CDR2 reads YFSETQ. This CDR3 is 13 amino acids long. The CDR3 sequence: CASSSGLGETQYF. CDR3 nucleotides: TGCGCCAGCAGCTCGGGACTAGGGGAGACCCAGTACTTC. Drawing the rest from reference TRBV5-1 and TRBJ2-5, the complete variable domain is KAGVTQTPRYLIKTRGQQVTLSCSPISGHRSVSWYQQTPGQGLQFLFEYFSETQRNKGNFPGRFSGRQFSNSRSEMNVSTLELGDSALYLCASSSGLGETQYFGPGTRLLVL.

This rearrangement joins TRBV7-9 to TRBJ1-1; no definite D call. The CDR3 is 13 amino acids. V lost 5 bases, J lost 1 base, and 8 bases lay in between. Germline CDR1 and CDR2: SEHNR and FQNEAQ (reference sequence). The CDR3 DNA follows: TGTGCCAGCAGCCCTGGACCGAACACTGAAGCTTTCTTT. It codes for CASSPGPNTEAFF.

In its sample, this clonotype was seen many times. The rearrangement joins TRBV20-1 to TRBJ2-7; perhaps TRBD1 as D (6 bases). The CDR3 has 16 amino acids. Germline V CDR1 and CDR2: DFQATT, SNEGSKA (reference sequence). V gave up 5 bases and J gave up 6 bases, with 26 bases separating them. The CDR3 DNA reads TGCAGTGCTGATCCTAGGGGCGACAGGTCTGGGCTCGAGCAGTACTTC. As protein: CSADPRGDRSGLEQYF.

This clonotype occurred a few times. CDR3 sequence reads: CASRASGRITDTQYF. The DNA for the CDR3 is TGTGCCAGCAGGGCTAGCGGGAGGATAACAGATACGCAGTATTTT. The chain recombines TRBV2 with TRBJ2-3, with 11 bases matching TRBD2. The trim removed 6 bases at V and 3 bases at J, leaving 5 bases unmatched. From germline, CDR1 is SNHLY and CDR2 FYNNEI. CDR3 length: 15 amino acids. The variable domain in full, with the rest retrieved from reference TRBV2 and TRBJ2-3, is EPEVTQTPSHQVTQMGQEVILRCVPISNHLYFYWYRQILGQKVEFLVSFYNNEISEKSEIFDDQFSVERPDGSNFTLKIRSTKLEDSAMYFCASRASGRITDTQYFGPGTRLTVL.

This clonotype was seen at least ten times. The chain has TRBV4-2 and TRBJ2-7; D call uncertain. Per germline, CDR1 LGHNA and CDR2 YNFKEQ. Deletions cut 1 base from V and 0 bases from J, with 10 bases between. The CDR3 has 15 residues. In nucleotides, the CDR3 is TGTGCCAGCAGCCAAGCTCGAGGTAGCTCCTACGAGCAGTACTTC. Translated: CASSQARGSSYEQYF.

This clonotype occurred many times. J is TRBJ2-1 and V is TRBV20-1, with no clear D. Trimming took off 5 bases at V and 5 bases at J, with 7 bases between the two ends. In germline, CDR1 is DFQATT, CDR2 SNEGSKA (reference sequence). The CDR3 extends over 11 amino acids. CDR3 sequence (DNA): TGCAGTGCTGGAGCGCACAATGAGCAGTTCTTC. This gives the protein CSAGAHNEQFF.